The subject of this entry is one T cell receptor beta chain. Per the germline V gene, CDR1 is SGDLS and CDR2 is YYNGEE. V shed 5 bases and J 4 bases; nucleotides not matched to a gene: 8. The CDR3 consists of 14 residues. The entry originates in a study of response to subunit inactivated influenza vaccine. TCRdb processed the RT-PCR reads anew with MiXCR; each CDR3 protein has one entry. The table has around 650,000 distinct CDR3 sequences, 15% to 19% seen once; the top ten hold about 9.9%. The rearrangement joins TRBV9 to TRBJ1-2, with 7 bases fitting TRBD1. This TCR was sampled from a man aged 45-60 years who received an inactivated influenza vaccine. Sequences were derived from PBMCs from blood, sampled roughly 12 days after vaccination. CDR3 coding DNA: TGTGCCAGCAGGGCAGGGGGTTGGGGCTATGGCTACACCTTC. Amino acid sequence: CASRAGGWGYGYTF. Variable domain in full (rest from reference TRBV9 and TRBJ1-2): DSGVTQTPKHLITATGQRVTLRCSPRSGDLSVYWYQQSLDQGLQFLIQYYNGEERAKGNILERFSAQQFPDLHSELNLSSLELGDSALYFCASRAGGWGYGYTFGSGTRLTVV.